This TCR beta chain was sequenced during a study of T cell repertoires in ileal Crohn's disease. In the case of this clone: No antigen is known for it.

TCRB immunosequencing input was roughly 500 nanograms of biopsy DNA per sample. TCRdb's copy holds only in-frame clones and misses some; the assay was immunoSEQ multiplex PCR. The sample shows 5,400 or so clones, more than 75% of them seen only once. Whole-study results and caveats: Endoscopic recurrence occurred in every patient whose clonality exceeded 26.8%.

Sequencing used ileal tissue. This TCR came from an adult with Crohn's disease.

CDR3 coding DNA: TGCAGCGTTTCGGGAGACGACCAAGAGACCCAGTACTTC. This codes for CSVSGDDQETQYF. V and J are TRBV29-1 and TRBJ2-5; a possible D gene is TRBD2 (6 bases). Germline V gene data show CDR1 as SQVTM and CDR2 as ANQGSEA. The V gene lost 5 bases and the J gene lost 0 bases, with 10 bases spanning the gap. The CDR3 has 13 amino acids.